This TCR beta chain was documented in a study of lymphopenia after photon versus proton radiotherapy. Method: immunoSEQ multiplex PCR; TCRdb's copy keeps in-frame clones and lacks some. The sample yields roughly 150,000 clones, around 85% seen once. This CDR3 region has 18 residues. In germline, CDR1 is MDHEN, CDR2 SYDVKM. Germline trimming cut 5 bases from V and 3 bases from J; bases unmatched to any gene: 13. In its sample, this clone was seen a few times. Its specificity is not known. Study-wide findings and caveats: Better survival with proton therapy was suggested as possible, not demonstrated. Photon-treated patients lost naive T cells and TCR diversity; proton-treated stayed stable. Post-nadir diversity loss with photons came from oligoclonal expansion, particularly CD8+ Temra cells.

Sequencing used peripheral blood, obtained from a patient treated with photon-based radiotherapy. This chain uses TRBV28 with TRBJ2-2, with 9 positions matching TRBD2. The clonotype originates from a middle-aged man with gastric cancer. As DNA, the CDR3 is TGTGCCAGCAGTCCCATAACCCCAGCGGGGGGCGACACCGGGGAGCTGTTTTTT. Protein: CASSPITPAGGDTGELFF.